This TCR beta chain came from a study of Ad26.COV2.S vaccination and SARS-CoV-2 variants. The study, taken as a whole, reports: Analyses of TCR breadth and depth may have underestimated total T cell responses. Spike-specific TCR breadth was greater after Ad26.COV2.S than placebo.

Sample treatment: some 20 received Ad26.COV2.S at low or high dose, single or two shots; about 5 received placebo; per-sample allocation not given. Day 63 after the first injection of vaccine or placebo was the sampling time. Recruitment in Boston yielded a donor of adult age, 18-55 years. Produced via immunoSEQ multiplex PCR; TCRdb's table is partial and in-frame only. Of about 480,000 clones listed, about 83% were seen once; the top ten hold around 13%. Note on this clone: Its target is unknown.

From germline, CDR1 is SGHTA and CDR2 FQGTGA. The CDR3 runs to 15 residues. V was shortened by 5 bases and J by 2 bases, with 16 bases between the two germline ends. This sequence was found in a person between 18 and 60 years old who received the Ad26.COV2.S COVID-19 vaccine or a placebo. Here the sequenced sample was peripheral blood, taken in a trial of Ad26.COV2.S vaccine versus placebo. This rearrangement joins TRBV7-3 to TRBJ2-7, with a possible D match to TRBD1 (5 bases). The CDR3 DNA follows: TGTGCCAGCAGCAACTTCCAGGGTCCCACCTACGAGCAGTACTTC. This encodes CASSNFQGPTYEQYF. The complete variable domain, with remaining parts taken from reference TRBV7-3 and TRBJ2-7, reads GAGVSQTPSNKVTEKGKYVELRCDPISGHTALYWYRQSLGQGPEFLIYFQGTGAADDSGLPNDRFFAVRPEGSVSTLKIQRTERGDSAVYLCASSNFQGPTYEQYFGPGTRLTVT.